The 16 T cell receptor beta chains given below trace back to one sample, sequenced in a study of preoperative IRX-2 immunotherapy in early breast cancer. Indicated treatment: preoperative locoregional IRX-2 cytokine immunotherapy. Repertoires were generated with immunoSEQ multiplex PCR, while TCRdb's copy carries only in-frame clones and drops some. The sample has 25,000 to 30,000 clones, about 79% seen once. The specimen was collected from a patient treated with IRX-2 immunotherapy. These TCRs come from a human donor with breast cancer.

The chain uses TRBV5-1 and TRBJ1-3, with 8 bases fitting TRBD1. This CDR3 contains 18 residues. Germline CDR1 and CDR2: SGHRS and YFSETQ. Germline trimming cut 0 bases from V and 1 base from J; bases unmatched to any gene: 9. CDR3 in DNA: TGCGCCAGCAGCTTGGCTTTGGGGGGACAGGCATCTGGAAACACCATATATTTT. Its translation: CASSLALGGQASGNTIYF.

The genes are TRBV11-3 and TRBJ2-5; 9 bases are a match to TRBD1. Germline V gene data show CDR1 as SGHNT and CDR2 as YENEEA. The length of the CDR3 is 14 residues. V was pared by 3 bases and J by 4 bases, with 3 bases of the junction left unmatched. The CDR3 spells CASSLGTGRETQYF. CDR3 sequence (DNA): TGTGCCAGCAGCTTGGGGACAGGGCGAGAGACCCAGTACTTC.

V and J are TRBV6-8 and TRBJ1-1; D is uncertain. CDR1 and CDR2 from the germline V gene are MNHGY and SAAAGT. The CDR3 has 13 residues. Trimming stripped 6 bases from V and 1 base from J, with 9 bases between. The CDR3 is CASRQRQNTEAFF. The CDR3 coding sequence is TGTGCCAGCAGACAGAGACAGAACACTGAAGCTTTCTTT.

V and J are TRBV6-8 and TRBJ2-1; TRBD2 matches 15 bases. This CDR3 is 14 amino acids long. Germline V gene data show CDR1 as MNHGY and CDR2 as SAAAGT. J was trimmed by 6 bases and V by 8 bases; bases with no gene match: 2. This CDR3 is CASGLAGGVNEQFF. The CDR3 bases are TGTGCCAGCGGACTAGCGGGGGGGGTCAATGAGCAGTTCTTC.

This chain links TRBV6-8 with TRBJ1-1, with D maybe TRBD1 (5 bases). The CDR3 runs to 14 residues. V lost 5 bases and J lost 8, with 18 bases in between. CDR1 MNHGY and CDR2 SAAAGT come from the germline V gene. This CDR3 is CASSVRESWGEAFF. CDR3 coding DNA: TGTGCCAGCAGTGTGAGGGAATCCTGGGGGGAAGCTTTCTTT.

This clone was counted a single time. This chain connects TRBV6-8 to TRBJ2-1, with TRBD2 identical over 7 bases. CDR1 and CDR2 (germline): MNHGY, SAAAGT. The CDR3 has 14 amino acids. J lost 2 bases, V lost 6 bases, and 4 bases had no gene match. The CDR3: CASRRTSAYNEQFF. In DNA form, the CDR3 reads TGTGCCAGCAGAAGAACTAGCGCCTACAATGAGCAGTTCTTC.

The rearrangement uses TRBV5-1 and TRBJ2-2, with D uncertain. The V gene lost 4 bases and the J gene lost 1 base, with 11 bases spanning the gap. The CDR3 length is 15 residues. CDR1 is SGHRS and CDR2 is YFSETQ in the germline V gene. CDR3 residues: CASSLVVENTGELFF. Written as DNA, the CDR3 is TGCGCCAGCAGCCTTGTTGTTGAGAACACCGGGGAGCTGTTTTTT.

This clone was found once. CDR3 bases: TGTGCCAGCAAGTTGGACTTCACAGATACGCAGTATTTT. This codes for CASKLDFTDTQYF. The V and J genes are TRBV7-2 and TRBJ2-3; TRBD2 might be the D (5 bases). CDR3 size: 13 residues. Looked up from germline, CDR1 is SGHTA and CDR2 is FQGNSA. V shed 7 bases and J shed 2 bases, with 10 bases lying between them.

This clone showed up just once. V usage is TRBV7-8 and J usage is TRBJ1-1; maybe TRBD1 (6 bases). Germline V gene data show CDR1 as SGHVS and CDR2 as FQNEAQ. V was pared by 3 bases and J by 1 base, with 12 bases between. The CDR3 has 15 amino acids. The CDR3 bases are TGTGCCAGCAGCTTGCGGGCAGGGGCGAACACTGAAGCTTTCTTT. This sequence encodes CASSLRAGANTEAFF.

This clone was detected only once. The chain combines TRBV7-7 with TRBJ2-5; 7 nucleotides match TRBD2. The CDR3 is 14 amino acids. With 5 bases clipped from V and 5 bases from J, the junction kept 8 bases outside the gene matches. In germline, CDR1 is SSHAT, CDR2 FNYEAQ (reference sequence). The CDR3 sequence is CASSTAGGGETQYF. The CDR3 DNA follows: TGTGCCAGCAGCACTGCCGGGGGAGGGGAGACCCAGTACTTC.

The V call is TRBV7-4, the J call TRBJ1-1; a weak D match, TRBD1 (5 bases). Trimming cost V 6 bases and J 0 bases, with 11 bases left between them. Germline-derived CDR1 and CDR2 are SGHVT and SQSDAQ. This CDR3 contains 14 residues. The CDR3 DNA is TGTGCCAGCAGGTCCGGGACGTTGAACACTGAAGCTTTCTTT. It encodes CASRSGTLNTEAFF.

The rearrangement links TRBV14 to TRBJ2-1, with TRBD2 matching 8 bases. Looked up from germline, CDR1 is SGHDN and CDR2 is FVKESK. This CDR3 contains 16 residues. V gave up 2 bases and J gave up 6 bases; unmatched junction bases: 9. For the CDR3, the DNA is TGTGCCAGCAGCCAATGGCGGCTAGCGGGCCTCAATGAGCAGTTCTTC. Its protein product is CASSQWRLAGLNEQFF.

The genes are TRBV10-2 and TRBJ2-1, with 14 bases aligning to TRBD2. CDR3 length equals 14 residues. Trimming at V came to 6 bases and at J to 8 bases, leaving 3 bases not matched to a gene. CDR1 is WSHSY, CDR2 SAAADI, per germline. The CDR3: CASSGLAGGDEQFF. CDR3 DNA sequence: TGCGCCAGCAGCGGACTAGCGGGGGGTGATGAGCAGTTCTTC.

The chain joins TRBV23-1 to TRBJ1-5, with TRBD1 as a possible D gene (6 bases). TRBV23-1 carries the ORF label, with uncertain function. Trimming removed 6 bases at V and 9 bases at J, with 21 bases between. This CDR3 is 15 amino acids long. The CDR3 spells CASSQDMGGLMPQHF. CDR3 DNA sequence: TGCGCCAGCAGCCAAGATATGGGGGGGCTAATGCCCCAGCATTTT.

The chain employs TRBV7-1 and TRBJ2-6; the D is unclear. TRBV7-1 is placed among ORFs of uncertain function. V lost 4 bases to trimming and J lost 0 bases, with 10 bases between them. The CDR3 has 16 amino acids. CDR3: CASSLRQSSGANVLTF. CDR3 sequence (DNA): TGTGCCAGCAGCTTAAGGCAGTCCTCTGGGGCCAACGTCCTGACTTTC.

In DNA form, the CDR3 reads TGTGCCAGCAGCTTGCCCCCGACAGGGGTGAGGGACATTCAGTACTTC. This sequence encodes CASSLPPTGVRDIQYF. V is TRBV11-3 and J is TRBJ2-4; 8 bases are shared with TRBD1. Germline CDR1 is SGHNT and CDR2 is YENEEA. V was clipped by 3 bases and J by 8 bases; unmatched bases: 12. This CDR3 region has 16 residues.